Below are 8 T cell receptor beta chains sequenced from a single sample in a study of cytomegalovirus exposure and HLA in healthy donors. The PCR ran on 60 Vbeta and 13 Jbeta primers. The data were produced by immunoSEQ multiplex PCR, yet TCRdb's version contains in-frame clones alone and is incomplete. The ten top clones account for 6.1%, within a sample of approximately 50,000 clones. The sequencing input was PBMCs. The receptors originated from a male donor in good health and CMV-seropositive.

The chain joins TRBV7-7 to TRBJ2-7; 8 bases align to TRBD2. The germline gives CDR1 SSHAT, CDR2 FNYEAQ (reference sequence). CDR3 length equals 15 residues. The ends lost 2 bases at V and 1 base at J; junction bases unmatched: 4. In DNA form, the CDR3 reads TGTGCCAGCAGCTTACGGGAGGGAGGGTCCTACGAGCAGTACTTC. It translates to CASSLREGGSYEQYF.

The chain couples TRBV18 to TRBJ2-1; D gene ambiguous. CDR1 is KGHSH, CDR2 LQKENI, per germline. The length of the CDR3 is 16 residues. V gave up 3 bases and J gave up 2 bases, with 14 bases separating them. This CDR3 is CASSPGSPGAYNEQFF. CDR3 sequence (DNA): TGTGCCAGCTCACCGGGTTCGCCCGGAGCCTACAATGAGCAGTTCTTC.

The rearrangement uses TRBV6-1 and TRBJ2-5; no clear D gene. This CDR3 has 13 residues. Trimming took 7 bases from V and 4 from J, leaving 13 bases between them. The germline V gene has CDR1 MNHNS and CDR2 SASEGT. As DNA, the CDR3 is TGTGCCAGCAACCCCCTCAGTCGAGAGACCCAGTACTTC. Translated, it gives CASNPLSRETQYF.

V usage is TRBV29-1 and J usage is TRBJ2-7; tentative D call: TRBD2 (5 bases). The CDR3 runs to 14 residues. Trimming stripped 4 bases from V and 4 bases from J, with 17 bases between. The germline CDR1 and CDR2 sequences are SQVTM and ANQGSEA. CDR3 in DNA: TGCAGCGTTGCCCGCACTAGTTCGGTGTACGAGCAGTACTTC. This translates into CSVARTSSVYEQYF.

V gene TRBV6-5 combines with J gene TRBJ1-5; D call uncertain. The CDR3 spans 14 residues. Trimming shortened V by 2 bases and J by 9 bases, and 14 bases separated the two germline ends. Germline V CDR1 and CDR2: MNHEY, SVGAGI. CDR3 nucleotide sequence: TGTGCCAGCAGTTACCCGCGGGAATTCGGGCCCCAGCATTTT. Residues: CASSYPREFGPQHF.

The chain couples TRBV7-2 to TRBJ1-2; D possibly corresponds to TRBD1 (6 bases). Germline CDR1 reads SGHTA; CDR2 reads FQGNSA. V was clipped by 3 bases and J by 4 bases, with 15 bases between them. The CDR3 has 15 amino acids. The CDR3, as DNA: TGTGCCAGCAGCTTGAGGCCTGGGGGCTTCTATGGCTACACCTTC. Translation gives CASSLRPGGFYGYTF.

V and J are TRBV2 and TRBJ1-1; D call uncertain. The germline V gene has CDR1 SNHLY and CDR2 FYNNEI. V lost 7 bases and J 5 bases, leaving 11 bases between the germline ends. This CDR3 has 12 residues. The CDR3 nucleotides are TGTGCCAGCATACCAGGATTTACTGAAGCTTTCTTT. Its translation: CASIPGFTEAFF.

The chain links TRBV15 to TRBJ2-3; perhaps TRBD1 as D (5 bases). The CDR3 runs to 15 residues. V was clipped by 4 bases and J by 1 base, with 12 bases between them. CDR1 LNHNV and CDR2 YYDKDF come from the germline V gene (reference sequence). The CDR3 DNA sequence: TGTGCCACCAGCATAACTGCAGGGCGCACAGATACGCAGTATTTT. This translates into CATSITAGRTDTQYF.